These T cell receptor beta chains were read from a single sample in a study of blood T cell repertoires in COVID-19. Repertoires were generated with immunoSEQ multiplex PCR, while TCRdb's copy carries only in-frame clones and drops some. Among around 250,000 clones listed, approximately 86% were seen once. Source material: peripheral blood. The receptors were sampled from a woman in her 70s with active or convalescent COVID-19. CDR3s include the opening cysteine and the closing phenylalanine or tryptophan. A D gene is named only where the DNA matches it firmly. A clone size is listed for some rows: how often the clone was seen (once, few, many), or a class if it is expanded.

V gene	clone size	J gene	CDR3 length	D gene	CDR3 protein	CDR3 DNA
TRBV5-1	-	TRBJ2-7	16	-	CASSPRQRSSSYEQYF	TGCGCCAGCAGCCCTAGACAGCGTTCAAGCTCCTACGAGCAGTACTTC
TRBV7-8	-	TRBJ1-6	14	-	CASSLDTVRAPLHF	TGTGCCAGCAGCTTAGACACGGTCAGGGCACCCCTCCACTTT
TRBV3-1/TRBV3-2	-	TRBJ1-3	15	-	CASSPRAVAGNTIYF	TGTGCCAGCAGTCCCAGGGCAGTGGCTGGAAACACCATATATTTT
TRBV5-1	-	TRBJ1-2	14	-	CASSLAGGLNGYTF	TGCGCCAGCAGCTTGGCGGGAGGGCTTAATGGCTACACCTTC
TRBV13	-	TRBJ2-5	13	-	CASSLGIVETQYF	TGTGCCAGCAGCTTAGGTATAGTTGAGACCCAGTACTTC
TRBV4-3	-	TRBJ1-6	15	TRBD1	CASSQGGTGNSPLHF	TGCGCCAGCAGCCAAGGAGGGACAGGGAATTCACCCCTCCACTTT
TRBV24-1	once	TRBJ2-2	13	-	CATSEGGYGELFF	TGTGCCACCAGTGAAGGAGGATACGGGGAGCTGTTTTTT
TRBV13	-	TRBJ1-2	14	-	CASSPQIGAYGYTF	TGTGCCAGCAGTCCCCAGATTGGGGCCTATGGCTACACCTTC
TRBV9	-	TRBJ1-2	15	TRBD1	CASSVEGTGMGGYTF	TGTGCCAGCAGCGTAGAGGGGACAGGGATGGGTGGCTACACCTTC
TRBV6-5	-	TRBJ1-2	12	TRBD1	CASSPGGYGYTF	TGTGCCAGCAGCCCAGGGGGCTATGGCTACACCTTC
TRBV7-8	-	TRBJ1-1	14	-	CASSSNAGNTEAFF	TGTGCCAGCAGCTCTAACGCTGGGAACACTGAAGCTTTCTTT
TRBV9	-	TRBJ2-7	14	-	CASSVDDTSYEQYF	TGTGCCAGCAGCGTAGACGACACCTCCTACGAGCAGTACTTC
TRBV18	-	TRBJ2-3	16	TRBD2	CASSALLAGGADTQYF	TGTGCCAGCTCAGCCTTGCTCGCGGGGGGTGCAGATACGCAGTATTTT
TRBV3-1/TRBV3-2	-	TRBJ1-4	15	-	CASSQDATAPEKLFF	TGTGCCAGCAGCCAAGATGCGACAGCTCCTGAAAAACTGTTTTTT
TRBV5-6	-	TRBJ1-5	12	-	CASSLPNQPQHF	TGTGCCAGCAGCTTGCCTAATCAGCCCCAGCATTTT
TRBV18	-	TRBJ1-4	14	-	CASSLDRLIEKLFF	TGTGCCAGCTCACTCGACAGATTAATTGAAAAACTGTTTTTT
TRBV10-2	-	TRBJ1-1	15	TRBD1	CASSGTGGGNTEAFF	TGCGCCAGCAGTGGAACAGGGGGAGGGAACACTGAAGCTTTCTTT
TRBV11-2	-	TRBJ1-1	16	-	CASSLGVGSLNTEAFF	TGTGCCAGCAGCTTAGGGGTGGGCAGCTTAAACACTGAAGCTTTCTTT
TRBV19	-	TRBJ1-1	15	-	CASSTGRTDHTEAFF	TGTGCCAGTAGTACGGGACGGACAGATCACACTGAAGCTTTCTTT
TRBV18	-	TRBJ2-3	13	-	CASSPRQLDTQYF	TGTGCCAGCTCACCACGACAGCTAGATACGCAGTATTTT
TRBV27	once	TRBJ2-7	15	-	CASSFSGANSYEQYF	TGTGCCAGCAGTTTCTCAGGGGCCAACTCCTACGAGCAGTACTTC
TRBV27	-	TRBJ1-6	15	TRBD1	CASTPLQGAGSPLHF	TGTGCCAGCACCCCTCTTCAGGGGGCGGGTTCACCCCTCCACTTT
TRBV5-6	-	TRBJ2-3	16	TRBD2	CASSHGRGGAPDTQYF	TGTGCCAGCAGCCACGGGCGCGGGGGGGCCCCAGATACGCAGTATTTT
TRBV11-2	-	TRBJ1-3	13	-	CASSAPRGGTIYF	TGTGCCAGCAGCGCCCCCCGCGGGGGCACCATATATTTT
TRBV7-8	-	TRBJ1-2	12	-	CASRGVGGGYTF	TGTGCCAGCAGAGGAGTGGGAGGCGGCTACACCTTC
TRBV19	-	TRBJ1-5	15	-	CASSIAAVYDQPQHF	TGTGCCAGTAGTATTGCAGCGGTGTACGATCAGCCCCAGCATTTT
TRBV6-5	once	TRBJ1-1	12	-	CASSIWGQEAFF	TGTGCCAGCAGTATTTGGGGACAAGAAGCTTTCTTT
TRBV6-2/TRBV6-3	-	TRBJ2-1	15	TRBD2	CASSSPSGGGNEQFF	TGTGCCAGCAGTTCGCCTAGCGGGGGGGGCAATGAGCAGTTCTTC
TRBV15	-	TRBJ1-5	13	TRBD1	CATRTGALQPQHF	TGTGCCACCCGGACAGGGGCCCTCCAGCCCCAGCATTTT
TRBV6-2/TRBV6-3	once	TRBJ1-2	13	-	CASSPGDFYGYTF	TGTGCCAGCAGCCCCGGGGATTTCTATGGCTACACCTTC
TRBV19	few	TRBJ2-7	11	-	CASIEVDEQYF	TGTGCCAGTATTGAGGTGGACGAGCAGTACTTC
TRBV5-1	-	TRBJ2-1	14	TRBD2	CASSLVTSGNEQFF	TGCGCCAGCAGCTTGGTGACTAGCGGCAATGAGCAGTTCTTC
TRBV6-5	-	TRBJ2-7	14	-	CASLLDLRAYEQYF	TGTGCCAGCCTCCTGGACCTGAGGGCCTACGAGCAGTACTTC
TRBV24-1	-	TRBJ1-2	13	-	CATRKDGENGYTF	TGTGCCACCCGCAAGGACGGGGAAAATGGCTACACCTTC
TRBV5-5	-	TRBJ1-1	14	-	CASSRPTDNTEAFF	TGTGCCAGCAGCCGACCGACAGACAACACTGAAGCTTTCTTT
TRBV7-9	-	TRBJ1-5	17	TRBD1	CASSSFQGVKGNQPQHF	TGTGCCAGCAGCTCATTCCAGGGGGTTAAGGGCAATCAGCCCCAGCATTTT
TRBV5-6	few	TRBJ1-2	13	TRBD1	CASSSGGFYGYTF	TGTGCCAGCAGCTCAGGGGGCTTCTATGGCTACACCTTC
TRBV3-1/TRBV3-2	-	TRBJ1-2	13	-	CASSHMSSRGYTF	TGTGCCAGCAGCCACATGTCCTCGAGAGGCTACACCTTC
TRBV5-1	-	TRBJ2-1	14	TRBD1	CASSLRDRGSEQFF	TGCGCCAGCAGCCTCCGGGACAGGGGTAGTGAGCAGTTCTTC
TRBV7-2	-	TRBJ2-1	17	-	CASSLREAVSSYNEQFF	TGTGCCAGCAGCTTAAGAGAGGCAGTCAGCTCCTACAATGAGCAGTTCTTC
TRBV19	-	TRBJ1-1	15	-	CASSNPAGVNTEAFF	TGTGCCAGTAGTAACCCGGCAGGGGTGAACACTGAAGCTTTCTTT
TRBV6-5	-	TRBJ1-2	14	TRBD1	CASSKGQGAYGYTF	TGTGCCAGCAGCAAAGGACAGGGGGCCTATGGCTACACCTTC
TRBV10-3	few	TRBJ1-2	14	-	CAISEIGFSYGYTF	TGTGCCATCAGTGAAATCGGGTTTTCCTATGGCTACACCTTC
TRBV6-5	once	TRBJ1-2	14	TRBD1	CASSYSFRGYGYTF	TGTGCCAGCAGTTACAGTTTCAGGGGGTATGGCTACACCTTC
TRBV5-1	-	TRBJ1-3	15	-	CASKELGGPGNTIYF	TGCGCCAGCAAGGAGCTAGGGGGACCTGGAAACACCATATATTTT
TRBV4-3	-	TRBJ2-1	15	TRBD2	CASSQAGGSYNEQFF	TGCGCCAGCAGCCAAGCGGGGGGCTCCTACAATGAGCAGTTCTTC
TRBV2	few	TRBJ2-4	14	-	CASNRVLAKNIQYF	TGTGCCAGCAATAGAGTACTAGCCAAAAACATTCAGTACTTC
TRBV4-1	few	TRBJ1-1	14	-	CASSGRTVNTEAFF	TGCGCCAGCAGCGGGAGGACGGTGAACACTGAAGCTTTCTTT
TRBV3-1/TRBV3-2	-	TRBJ2-7	15	TRBD1	CASSQSWTGSYEQYF	TGTGCCAGCAGCCAATCTTGGACAGGGTCCTACGAGCAGTACTTC
TRBV11-1	-	TRBJ2-7	15	TRBD1	CASSLTGQGAQEQYF	TGTGCCAGCAGCTTAACGGGACAGGGGGCGCAAGAGCAGTACTTC
TRBV27	-	TRBJ2-4	17	-	CASSSTLKGLAKNIQYF	TGTGCCAGCAGTTCCACCTTAAAGGGGTTAGCCAAAAACATTCAGTACTTC
TRBV5-5	-	TRBJ2-5	11	-	CASSSLETQYF	TGTGCCAGCAGCTCTTTGGAGACCCAGTACTTC
TRBV10-2	-	TRBJ1-6	16	-	CASSEGSSSYNSPLHF	TGCGCCAGCTCGGAGGGTTCGAGCTCCTATAATTCACCCCTCCACTTT